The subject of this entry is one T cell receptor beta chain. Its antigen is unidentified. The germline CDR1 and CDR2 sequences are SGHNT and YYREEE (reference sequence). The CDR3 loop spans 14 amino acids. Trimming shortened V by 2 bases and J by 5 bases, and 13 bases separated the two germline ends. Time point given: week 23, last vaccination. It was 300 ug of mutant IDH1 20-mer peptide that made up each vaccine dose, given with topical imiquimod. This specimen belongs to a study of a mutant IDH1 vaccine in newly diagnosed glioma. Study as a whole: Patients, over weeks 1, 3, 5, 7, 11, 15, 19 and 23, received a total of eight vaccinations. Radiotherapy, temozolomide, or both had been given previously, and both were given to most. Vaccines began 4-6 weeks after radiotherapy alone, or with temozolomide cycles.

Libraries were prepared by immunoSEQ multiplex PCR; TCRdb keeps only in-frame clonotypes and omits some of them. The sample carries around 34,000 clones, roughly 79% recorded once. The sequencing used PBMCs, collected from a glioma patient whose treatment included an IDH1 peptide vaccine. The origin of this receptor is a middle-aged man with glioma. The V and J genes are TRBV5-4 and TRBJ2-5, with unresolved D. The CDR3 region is CASSFGRQTETQYF. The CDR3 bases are TGTGCCAGCAGCTTTGGCCGTCAAACGGAGACCCAGTACTTC.